The 6 T cell receptor beta chains reported below all come from one sample, sequenced in a study of liver allograft versus peripheral blood T cells. As for the study in general: Repertoires of T cell receptors in transplanted livers were compared with recipients' peripheral blood repertoires.

Via MiXCR, TCRdb re-called the reads, giving one row per CDR3 protein. This sample has 8,500 to 14,000 distinct CDR3 sequences, with 23% found just once. These receptors were collected from a human patient who had a liver transplant. Some T cells may be the graft donor's.

Ten or more counts support this clonotype. The CDR3 DNA reads TGTGCCAGCAGTAAGCAGGGCCGTCTAGCCAAAAACATTCAGTACTTC. This sequence encodes CASSKQGRLAKNIQYF. The gene calls are TRBV6-6 and TRBJ2-4, with TRBD1 as a possible D gene (5 bases). This CDR3 comprises 16 residues. From germline, CDR1 is MNHNY and CDR2 SVGAGI (reference sequence). V lost 5 bases and J 0 bases, leaving 14 bases between the germline ends.

The V gene is TRBV30, the J gene TRBJ1-4, with D perhaps matching TRBD1 (6 bases). Trimming shortened V by 0 bases and J by 12 bases, and 11 bases separated the two germline ends. Germline-derived CDR1 and CDR2 are GTSNPN and SVGIG (reference sequence). There are 12 residues in the CDR3. The CDR3 loop reads CAWSVQGRELFF. As DNA, the CDR3 is TGTGCCTGGAGTGTACAGGGCAGGGAACTGTTTTTT.

By frequency in the sample, this clonotype is medium-sized (0.01 to 0.1%). The chain combines TRBV6-6 with TRBJ1-1; D is ambiguous. CDR3 length: 13 residues. Trimming left V 4 bases short and J 1 base short, with 7 bases between. CDR1 is MNHNY and CDR2 is SVGAGI in the germline V gene (reference sequence). The CDR3 loop is CASSSSGNTEAFF. Here the CDR3 DNA reads TGTGCCAGCAGTTCCTCAGGGAACACTGAAGCTTTCTTT.

This clonotype is medium-sized (0.01 to 0.1%). The CDR3 region has the DNA TGTGCCAGTAGTATAACCTCGGGACAGATAAACACTGAAGCTTTCTTT. Translated: CASSITSGQINTEAFF. V usage is TRBV19 and J usage is TRBJ1-1, with 7 positions matching TRBD1. The CDR3 loop spans 16 amino acids. The germline V gene has CDR1 LNHDA and CDR2 SQIVND (reference sequence). V lost 2 bases and J lost 2; bases outside the gene matches: 8.

This clonotype was recorded a few times. The chain has TRBV7-9 and TRBJ1-4; D not resolved. CDR3 length: 16 amino acids. V shed 3 bases and J shed 8 bases, with 19 bases lying between them. Germline assignment: CDR1 SEHNR and CDR2 FQNEAQ (reference sequence). DNA for the CDR3: TGTGCCAGCAGCTTGAGCCCCCCGGGTTATCGCGAAAAACTGTTTTTT. This translates into CASSLSPPGYREKLFF.

The V and J genes are TRBV30 and TRBJ2-7, with 7 bases that match TRBD2. The CDR3 covers 15 residues. Germline V gene data show CDR1 as GTSNPN and CDR2 as SVGIG (reference sequence). Trimming at V came to 0 bases and at J to 0 bases, leaving 5 bases not matched to a gene. The CDR3 coding sequence is TGTGCCTGGAGTGTGGGAGGGCCAAGCTCCTACGAGCAGTACTTC. It translates to CAWSVGGPSSYEQYF.